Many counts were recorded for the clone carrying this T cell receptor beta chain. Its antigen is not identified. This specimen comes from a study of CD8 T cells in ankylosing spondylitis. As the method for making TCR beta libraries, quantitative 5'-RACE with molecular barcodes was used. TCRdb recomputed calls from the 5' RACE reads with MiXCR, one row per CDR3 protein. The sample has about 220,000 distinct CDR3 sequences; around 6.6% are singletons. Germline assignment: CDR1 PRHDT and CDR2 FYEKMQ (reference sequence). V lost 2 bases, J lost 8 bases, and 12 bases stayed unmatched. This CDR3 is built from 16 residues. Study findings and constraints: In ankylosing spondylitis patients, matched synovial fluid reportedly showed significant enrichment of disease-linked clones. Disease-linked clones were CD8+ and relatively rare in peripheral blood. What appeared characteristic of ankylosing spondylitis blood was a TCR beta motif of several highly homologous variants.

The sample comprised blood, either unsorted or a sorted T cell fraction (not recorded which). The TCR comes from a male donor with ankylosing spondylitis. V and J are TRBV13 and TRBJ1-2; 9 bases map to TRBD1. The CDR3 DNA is TGTGCCAGCAGCTTATTCGGGACAGGGCCATCTTACGGCTACACCTTC. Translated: CASSLFGTGPSYGYTF.